The 17 T cell receptor beta chains below were found in one sample sequenced in a study of T-cell reconstitution after alpha-beta-depleted transplantation in children (dated by TCRdb to the mid-2010s). The treatment or condition label for this specimen denotes: allogeneic hematopoietic cell transplantation with graft depleted of TCRalphabeta T cells and CD19 B cells. Libraries were prepared through PCR. TCRdb shows the sequencer as Illumina HiSeq 2500. TCR libraries were prepared with molecular barcoding, using unique molecular identifiers to normalize TCRbeta repertoire quantification. TCRdb passed the public sequencing reads through fastp at Q25 and MiXCR, retaining productive beta sequences. For every CDR3 protein sequence, its rows merge into one entry that carries the most common genes and DNA. This sample holds fewer than 500,000 distinct CDR3 sequences; approximately 41% were observed only once. The top ten clones comprise under 30% of the sample.

This sample comprised PBMCs, obtained before TCRalphabeta/CD19-depleted stem cell transplant. Source of these receptors: a girl aged 2 to 9 with aplastic anemia, due to receive a stem cell transplant.

The table lists this clonotype with a few counts. The V call is TRBV10-3, the J call TRBJ2-5; D not certain. V lost 3 bases and J 2 bases, leaving 7 bases between the germline ends. Germline CDR1 and CDR2: ENHRY and SYGVKD. This CDR3 region has 13 residues. The CDR3 sequence is CAISDSSQETQYF. In DNA form, the CDR3 reads TGTGCCATCAGTGACAGCTCACAAGAGACCCAGTACTTC.

This clonotype was seen more than once but under ten times. The rearrangement joins TRBV5-1 to TRBJ2-1; 8 bases are a match to TRBD2. J lost 8 bases, V lost 0 bases, and 13 bases had no gene match. CDR3 length: 17 residues. Germline CDR1 reads SGHRS; CDR2 reads YFSETQ. This CDR3 is CASSLEWGAGEVDEQFF. The CDR3 DNA sequence: TGCGCCAGCAGCTTGGAATGGGGAGCGGGAGAGGTCGATGAGCAGTTCTTC.

The V and J genes are TRBV27 and TRBJ2-3, with D unresolved. Trimming cost V 6 bases and J 4 bases, with 5 bases left between them. The germline V gene encodes CDR1 MNHEY and CDR2 SMNVEV (reference sequence). This CDR3 is built from 11 residues. The CDR3 sequence: CASREADTQYF. In DNA, the CDR3 is TGTGCCAGCAGAGAGGCAGATACGCAGTATTTT.

At least ten counts were recorded for this clonotype. The chain links TRBV12-3 or TRBV12-4 to TRBJ2-1; D perhaps matches TRBD2 (6 bases). The length of the CDR3 is 16 residues. Deletions cut 5 bases from V and 4 bases from J, with 18 bases between. The DNA for the CDR3 is TGTGCCAGCAGTGGAGCTAGCGCCCAGAGGTACAATGAGCAGTTCTTC. The encoded protein is CASSGASAQRYNEQFF.

The chain carries TRBV6-5 and TRBJ2-5; 10 bases align to TRBD2. Germline CDR1 and CDR2: MNHEY and SVGAGI. The V and J ends lost 0 bases and 7 bases, in that order; junction bases with no gene match: 2. The CDR3 runs 14 residues. The CDR3 protein is CASSYSPSGGTQYF. The CDR3 region has the DNA TGTGCCAGCAGTTACTCGCCTAGCGGGGGGACCCAGTACTTC.

At least ten counts were recorded for this clonotype. This chain uses TRBV12-3 or TRBV12-4 with TRBJ2-7, with D unclear. This CDR3 is built from 12 residues. Trimming cost V 5 bases and J 12 bases, with 17 bases left between them. The CDR3 sequence: CASSLSGRAWYF. In nucleotides, the CDR3 is TGTGCCAGCAGTCTCTCTGGGCGAGCATGGTACTTC.

This clonotype was observed at least ten times. This chain joins TRBV20-1 and TRBJ2-4; D is undetermined. The germline V gene encodes CDR1 DFQATT and CDR2 SNEGSKA (reference sequence). V was pared by 5 bases and J by 6 bases, with 14 bases between. The CDR3 sequence is 13 residues long. The CDR3 coding sequence is TGCAGTGCTCAGCCCGGGCTTGGAAACATTCAGTACTTC. This encodes CSAQPGLGNIQYF.

This clonotype was counted a few times. The rearrangement joins TRBV4-3 to TRBJ2-5, with TRBD2 identical over 7 bases. The CDR3 loop spans 16 amino acids. Germline V gives CDR1 LGHNA, CDR2 YSLEER. V trimming: 0 bases; J trimming: 5 bases; junction bases outside the gene matches: 9. The CDR3 sequence is CASSQDLGLGVETQYF. CDR3 nucleotide sequence: TGCGCCAGCAGCCAAGATCTCGGACTAGGCGTCGAGACCCAGTACTTC.

This clonotype was observed at least ten times. The chain couples TRBV12-3 or TRBV12-4 to TRBJ1-2, with D possibly matching TRBD1 (5 bases). There are 15 residues in the CDR3. Trimming left V 7 bases short and J 7 bases short, with 22 bases between. The CDR3 nucleotides read TGTGCCAGCACCCCTTACGAGGGGCCGAGGGCTGGCTACACCTTC. Its protein product is CASTPYEGPRAGYTF.

The chain links TRBV20-1 to TRBJ2-1; the D is unclear. CDR1 DFQATT and CDR2 SNEGSKA come from the germline V gene (reference sequence). The V and J ends lost 3 bases and 0 bases respectively, with 6 bases between them. The CDR3 length is 13 residues. This CDR3 is CSASTTSYNEQFF. The CDR3 DNA reads as TGCAGTGCTAGTACGACCTCCTACAATGAGCAGTTCTTC.

This clonotype has a count of ten or more. Since a much larger clone is just one base distant, this may be a read error. V is TRBV7-9 and J is TRBJ2-2; D might be TRBD1 (6 bases). From germline, CDR1 is SEHNR and CDR2 FQNEAQ (reference sequence). The CDR3 covers 13 residues. V shed 5 bases and J shed 4 bases, with 8 bases lying between them. The CDR3 DNA reads TGTGCCAGCAGCGTACAGGGCACCGGGGAGCTGTTTTTT. Translating gives CASSVQGTGELFF.

The sample holds a few counts of this clonotype. The genes are TRBV10-3 and TRBJ2-4; 8 nucleotides agree with TRBD1. CDR3 length: 13 amino acids. Losses at the gene ends were 11 bases for V and 4 bases for J; bases not matched to a gene: 7. In germline, CDR1 is ENHRY, CDR2 SYGVKD. The CDR3 is CAVRDRRKNIQYF. Written as DNA, the CDR3 is TGTGCCGTCCGGGACAGGCGAAAAAACATTCAGTACTTC.

This rearrangement joins TRBV20-1 to TRBJ2-3, with TRBD2 matching 12 bases. Germline V CDR1 and CDR2: DFQATT, SNEGSKA (reference sequence). V shed 0 bases and J 2 bases; nucleotides not matched to a gene: 3. This CDR3 has 16 amino acids. The chain's CDR3 is CSARDRLAGATDTQYF. In DNA form, the CDR3 reads TGCAGTGCTAGAGATCGACTAGCGGGGGCCACAGATACGCAGTATTTT.

The gene calls are TRBV20-1 and TRBJ1-1; TRBD1 agrees at 8 bases. CDR3 length: 14 amino acids. Germline V CDR1 and CDR2: DFQATT, SNEGSKA (reference sequence). J gave up 1 base and V 5 bases, and 6 bases lay outside the gene matches. CDR3 residues: CSALPGQANTEAFF. CDR3 bases: TGCAGTGCTTTACCGGGACAGGCGAACACTGAAGCTTTCTTT.

This clonotype was found a few times. This chain connects TRBV20-1 to TRBJ2-3; 7 nucleotides match TRBD2. CDR3 length equals 15 residues. The ends lost 5 bases at V and 2 bases at J; junction bases unmatched: 10. Germline CDR1 is DFQATT and CDR2 is SNEGSKA (reference sequence). CDR3 in amino acids: CSAPSSGITTDTQYF. The CDR3 nucleotides read TGCAGTGCTCCCTCCAGCGGGATCACCACAGATACGCAGTATTTT.

This clonotype was seen more than once but under ten times. This chain uses TRBV5-5 with TRBJ2-7, with D possibly matching TRBD2 (6 bases). Germline values: CDR1 SGHKS, CDR2 YYEKEE (reference sequence). V gave up 0 bases and J gave up 5 bases, with 21 bases separating them. This CDR3 region has 17 residues. The CDR3 nucleotides are TGTGCCAGCAGCTTGGGGCTCGGAGGGCCTCCTGCCGACGAGCAGTACTTC. Translated: CASSLGLGGPPADEQYF.

This chain connects TRBV6-6 to TRBJ2-5, with D hard to call. Trimming removed 8 bases at V and 5 bases at J, with 6 bases between. The CDR3 runs 10 residues. From germline, CDR1 is MNHNY and CDR2 SVGAGI (reference sequence). The CDR3 spells CASLGETQYF. CDR3 nucleotides: TGTGCCAGCCTGGGGGAGACCCAGTACTTC.